This TCR beta chain was documented in a study of identical twins. The V gene's germline CDR1 is SGHRS and CDR2 YFSETQ. V lost 3 bases and J lost 3; bases outside the gene matches: 5. This CDR3 spans 14 amino acids. Whole-study findings and limits: Where out-of-frame alpha sequences were twin-shared, they showed excess low generation probability. Excess twin sharing in beta out-of-frame sequences was weaker.

Everyone who donated was a healthy Caucasian. TCRdb used MiXCR to reprocess the 5' RACE reads, holding one entry per CDR3 protein. The table shows more than 1.5 million distinct CDR3 sequences, with less than 35% occurring only once. A few counts support this clonotype. Antigen specificity is unknown. Sequencing input: cord blood. The sequence derives from a newborn girl in good health. The chain recombines TRBV5-1 with TRBJ2-5, with 7 nucleotides matching TRBD2. CDR3 in DNA: TGCGCCAGCAGCTGGACTAGACTGGAAGAGACCCAGTACTTC. It codes for CASSWTRLEETQYF.